These 21 T cell receptor beta chains originate from one sample sequenced in a study of CD8+ T cells in alopecia areata. Documented treatment: oral pan-JAK inhibitor, 5-10 mg twice daily. Sequencing relied on a cDNA template that was reverse transcribed from extracted RNA. Generated by immunoSEQ multiplex PCR, the TCRdb table keeps only in-frame clones and is missing some. The table includes about 190,000 clones, roughly 61% detected once. The input for sequencing was CD8+ T cells sorted from blood, taken at week 24, from a patient treated with tofacitinib. All receptors come from a human donor with alopecia areata.

The chain employs TRBV15 and TRBJ1-2; tentatively, D is TRBD1 (5 bases). The ends were cut back, 0 bases at V and 3 bases at J, with 8 bases in the middle. CDR1 and CDR2 (germline): LNHNV, YYDKDF (reference sequence). The CDR3 covers 14 residues. The CDR3 DNA reads TGTGCCACCAGCAGAGATTCAGGGTACTATGGCTACACCTTC. Translating it yields CATSRDSGYYGYTF.

This clone has a handful of counts. This sequence joins TRBV5-1 and TRBJ2-5; possibly TRBD1 or TRBD2 for D (5 bases each). The CDR3 runs 15 residues. Germline values: CDR1 SGHRS, CDR2 YFSETQ. Trimming took off 0 bases at V and 4 bases at J, with 13 bases between the two ends. The CDR3 region has the DNA TGCGCCAGCAGCTTGGCCGGGACCTGGGGAGAGACCCAGTACTTC. Its protein is CASSLAGTWGETQYF.

The chain employs TRBV11-2 and TRBJ1-2; tentative D call: TRBD1 (5 bases). CDR1 is SGHAT and CDR2 is FQNNGV in the germline V gene. Trimming took off 0 bases at V and 6 bases at J, with 14 bases between the two ends. This CDR3 region has 15 residues. The CDR3 nucleotides are TGTGCCAGCAGCTTAGATCGGAGGGGTAGAGATGGCTACACCTTC. This translates into CASSLDRRGRDGYTF.

In regard to this clone: This specimen includes other DNA sequences encoding the same CDR3. V usage is TRBV29-1 and J usage is TRBJ2-2; 7 bases map to TRBD1. J was trimmed by 0 bases and V by 0 bases; bases with no gene match: 1. CDR3 length: 15 residues. Germline V gene sequence: CDR1 SQVTM, CDR2 ANQGSEA. This CDR3 is CSVEDGTANTGELFF. The CDR3 DNA is TGCAGCGTTGAAGATGGGACAGCGAACACCGGGGAGCTGTTTTTT.

The chain couples TRBV27 to TRBJ2-5; TRBD1 matches 7 bases. The CDR3 is 15 residues long. Per germline, CDR1 MNHEY and CDR2 SMNVEV (reference sequence). Trimming at V came to 5 bases and at J to 0 bases, leaving 6 bases not matched to a gene. CDR3 coding DNA: TGTGCCAGCAGTCCATGGGACAGACACCAAGAGACCCAGTACTTC. Amino acid sequence: CASSPWDRHQETQYF.

The chain is built from TRBV2 and TRBJ2-1, with 11 bases lining up with TRBD2. The germline V gene encodes CDR1 SNHLY and CDR2 FYNNEI. The CDR3 spans 14 residues. V gave up 10 bases and J gave up 12 bases; unmatched junction bases: 14. CDR3 coding DNA: TGTGCCAATCGCCTAGCGGGGGGTTTGTTGTGGCAGTTCTTC. This encodes CANRLAGGLLWQFF.

The rearrangement links TRBV10-3 to TRBJ2-5; 8 positions agree with TRBD1. J was trimmed by 6 bases and V by 6 bases; bases with no gene match: 12. Germline V gene lookup returns CDR1 ENHRY and CDR2 SYGVKD. This CDR3 is 15 amino acids long. CDR3: CAISRGQGDVKTQYF. The CDR3 DNA sequence: TGTGCCATCAGCAGAGGACAGGGCGACGTAAAGACCCAGTACTTC.

This clone was detected a few times. The chain has TRBV23-1 and TRBJ1-1; 8 bases map to TRBD1. TRBV23-1 is known as an ORF, though its function is uncertain. V was clipped by 2 bases and J by 0 bases; unmatched bases: 2. The CDR3 is made up of 15 amino acids. The CDR3 loop reads CASSQPGQVNTEAFF. As DNA, the CDR3 is TGCGCCAGCAGTCAACCGGGACAGGTGAACACTGAAGCTTTCTTT.

The chain employs TRBV29-1 and TRBJ1-1; the D gene is possibly TRBD1 (6 bases). The germline V and J ends were trimmed by 5 bases and 1 base, with 14 bases remaining between them. CDR3 length: 14 amino acids. CDR1 is SQVTM and CDR2 is ANQGSEA in the germline V gene. The chain's CDR3 is CSVRGGSGNTEAFF. The CDR3 nucleotides read TGCAGCGTTCGAGGGGGGAGCGGGAACACTGAAGCTTTCTTT.

The chain has TRBV7-8 and TRBJ2-6; a weak D match, TRBD1 (5 bases). The CDR3 length is 16 residues. Germline V gene lookup returns CDR1 SGHVS and CDR2 FQNEAQ. The germline V and J ends were trimmed by 2 bases and 11 bases, with 19 bases remaining between them. The CDR3 region is CASSLQGARTNHVLTF. As DNA, the CDR3 is TGTGCCAGCAGCTTACAAGGGGCAAGGACGAATCACGTCCTGACTTTC.

The count of this clone is one. The chain couples TRBV6-5 to TRBJ2-2, with D uncertain. The CDR3 totals 12 residues. CDR1 MNHEY and CDR2 SVGAGI come from the germline V gene. V was shortened by 1 base and J by 7 bases, with 4 bases between the two germline ends. In DNA, the CDR3 is TGTGCCAGCAGTTACTGGGGCGGGGAGCTGTTTTTT. The encoded protein is CASSYWGGELFF.

The chain links TRBV4-1 to TRBJ2-7, with unresolved D. V dropped 0 bases and J dropped 4 bases, with 7 bases sitting between them. The CDR3 is made up of 13 amino acids. CDR1 is MGHRA and CDR2 is YSYEKL in the germline V gene. The CDR3: CASSQDYRYEQYF. In DNA form, the CDR3 reads TGCGCCAGCAGCCAAGATTATAGGTACGAGCAGTACTTC.

The V call is TRBV6-5, the J call TRBJ2-3; TRBD2 agrees at 8 bases. The CDR3 has 15 residues. The germline V gene encodes CDR1 MNHEY and CDR2 SVGAGI. J gave up 4 bases and V 4 bases, and 7 bases lay outside the gene matches. The CDR3 protein is CASSFGGARADTQYF. DNA of the CDR3: TGTGCCAGCAGTTTCGGGGGGGCCCGGGCAGATACGCAGTATTTT.

This clone occurred once. V usage is TRBV7-9 and J usage is TRBJ2-5; TRBD2 matches at 8 bases. J gave up 3 bases and V 5 bases, and 11 bases lay outside the gene matches. CDR3 length equals 16 residues. Germline CDR1 is SEHNR and CDR2 is FQNEAQ (reference sequence). The CDR3 protein is CASSIEFGGEKETQYF. DNA of the CDR3: TGTGCCAGCAGCATTGAGTTCGGGGGGGAAAAAGAGACCCAGTACTTC.

This chain links TRBV11-2 with TRBJ2-6; no reliable D call. Germline-derived CDR1 and CDR2 are SGHAT and FQNNGV. The V end lost 2 bases, the J end lost 0 bases, and 5 bases lay between the germline ends. The CDR3 contains 15 residues. The CDR3 DNA follows: TGTGCCAGCAGCTTAAGCATCTCTGGGGCCAACGTCCTGACTTTC. Its translation: CASSLSISGANVLTF.

The chain employs TRBV27 and TRBJ2-7; perhaps TRBD2 as D (5 bases). This CDR3 is 15 amino acids long. The ends were cut back, 3 bases at V and 2 bases at J, with 14 bases in the middle. The germline V gene encodes CDR1 MNHEY and CDR2 SMNVEV (reference sequence). The CDR3 bases are TGTGCCAGCAGTTTCCGGGGAAGTTTTACCTACGAGCAGTACTTC. The encoded protein is CASSFRGSFTYEQYF.

This clone was detected a few times. The V call is TRBV19, the J call TRBJ1-2, with D uncertain. This CDR3 is built from 16 residues. Germline CDR1 and CDR2: LNHDA and SQIVND (reference sequence). The ends were cut back, 4 bases at V and 1 base at J, with 16 bases in the middle. In DNA form, the CDR3 reads TGTGCCAGTAGTAAACACCCCGGGAGATATAACTATGGCTACACCTTC. Translated, it gives CASSKHPGRYNYGYTF.

In this sample, this clone turned up a few times. This CDR3 fails to terminate in the conserved phenylalanine or tryptophan, so it likely reflects a read error. Because the CDR3's place on the DNA is in doubt, the DNA is left out and the CDR3 is given as listed by TCRdb. The rearrangement links TRBV5-1 to TRBJ1-2; the D call in the table, TRBD1, was not verified against the DNA. Per germline, CDR1 SGHRS and CDR2 YFSETQ. The CDR3 is 8 amino acids long, termini counted. The CDR3 protein is CASSDRGH.

This clone was detected a few times. With a far larger clone one base away, a read error is the likely cause. V gene TRBV4-2 combines with J gene TRBJ1-1, with 8 bases lining up with TRBD1. The germline gives CDR1 LGHNA, CDR2 YNFKEQ. The CDR3 runs 15 residues. V lost 1 base to trimming and J lost 5 bases; unmatched junction nucleotides: 6. In nucleotides, the CDR3 is TGTGCCAGCAGCCAAGCTGTGACAGGGGTAACTGAAGCTTTCTTT. Translating it yields CASSQAVTGVTEAFF.

The chain has TRBV13 and TRBJ2-5, with TRBD2 identical over 10 bases. The CDR3 has 17 residues. V gave up 0 bases and J gave up 2 bases; unmatched junction bases: 6. The germline V gene has CDR1 PRHDT and CDR2 FYEKMQ (reference sequence). The CDR3 DNA reads as TGTGCCAGCAGCTTAGGACTGCTAGCGGGGGATCAAGAGACCCAGTACTTC. Translating gives CASSLGLLAGDQETQYF.

This sequence joins TRBV6-5 and TRBJ2-5; D is possibly TRBD1 or TRBD2 (5 bases each). V lost 5 bases and J lost 2, with 12 bases in between. The CDR3 totals 14 residues. The V gene's germline CDR1 is MNHEY and CDR2 SVGAGI. In DNA form, the CDR3 reads TGTGCCAGCAGTCGGGGACGGCAACAAGAGACCCAGTACTTC. Protein: CASSRGRQQETQYF.